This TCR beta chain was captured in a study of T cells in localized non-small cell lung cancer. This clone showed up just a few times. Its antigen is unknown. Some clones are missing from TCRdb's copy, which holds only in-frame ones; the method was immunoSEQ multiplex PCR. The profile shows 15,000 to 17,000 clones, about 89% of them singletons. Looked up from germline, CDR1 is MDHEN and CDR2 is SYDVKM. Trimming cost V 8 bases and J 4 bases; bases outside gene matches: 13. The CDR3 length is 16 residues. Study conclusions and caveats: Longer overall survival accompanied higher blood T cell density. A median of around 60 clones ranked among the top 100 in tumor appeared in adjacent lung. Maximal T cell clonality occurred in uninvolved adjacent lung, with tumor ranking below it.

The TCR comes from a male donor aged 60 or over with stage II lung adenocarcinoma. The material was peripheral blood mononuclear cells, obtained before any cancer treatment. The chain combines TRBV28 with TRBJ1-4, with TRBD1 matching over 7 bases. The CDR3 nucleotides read TGTGCCAGCTCGGTACAGGGGAGACCGGGTAATGAAAAACTGTTTTTT. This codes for CASSVQGRPGNEKLFF. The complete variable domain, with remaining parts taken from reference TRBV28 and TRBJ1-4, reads DVKVTQSSRYLVKRTGEKVFLECVQDMDHENMFWYRQDPGLGLRLIYFSYDVKMKEKGDIPEGYSVSREKKERFSLILESASTNQTSMYLCASSVQGRPGNEKLFFGSGTQLSVL.